This T cell receptor (beta chain) is from a study of blood T cells in healthy people across ages. The people who gave samples were healthy Caucasians from Russia, aged roughly 6 to 90. The extraction recovered at least 6 micrograms of total RNA per sample. This CDR3 is 16 amino acids long. Germline V gene lookup returns CDR1 SGHTA and CDR2 FQGNSA. With V trimmed by 5 bases and J by 4 bases, 5 bases remained unmatched. Through a sample-barcoded 5' primer and a J-beta primer mix, a second PCR was run for 7 to 11 cycles. Each CDR3 protein gets one entry after TCRdb re-called the 5' RACE reads with MiXCR. The sample holds about 1,400,000 distinct CDR3 sequences, around two fifths seen once. Study outcomes and limitations: The fall in TCR beta diversity per million T cells was roughly linear with age.

This clonotype was picked up a small number of times. Its antigen is still unknown. Sequencing used blood. This TCR was recovered from a woman under 30 in good health. This rearrangement joins TRBV7-2 to TRBJ2-5, with TRBD2 identical over 15 bases. CDR3 DNA sequence: TGTGCCAGCAGCGTTATGGGACTAGCGGGAGGAGAGACCCAGTACTTC. This codes for CASSVMGLAGGETQYF.